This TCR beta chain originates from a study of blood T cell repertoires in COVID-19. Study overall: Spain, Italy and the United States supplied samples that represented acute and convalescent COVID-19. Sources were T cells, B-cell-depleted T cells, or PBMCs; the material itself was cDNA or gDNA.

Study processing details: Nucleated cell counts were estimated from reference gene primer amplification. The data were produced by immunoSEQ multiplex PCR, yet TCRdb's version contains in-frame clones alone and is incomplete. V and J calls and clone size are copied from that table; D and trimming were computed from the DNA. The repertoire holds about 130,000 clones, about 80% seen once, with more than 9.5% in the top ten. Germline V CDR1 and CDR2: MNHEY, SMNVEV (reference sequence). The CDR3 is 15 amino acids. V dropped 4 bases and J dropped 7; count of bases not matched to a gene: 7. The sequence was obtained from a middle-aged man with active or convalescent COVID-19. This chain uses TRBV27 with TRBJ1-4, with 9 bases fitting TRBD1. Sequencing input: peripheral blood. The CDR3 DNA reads TGTGCCAGCAGTTCGCTTGGACAGGGGCGTGAAAAACTGTTTTTT. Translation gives CASSSLGQGREKLFF. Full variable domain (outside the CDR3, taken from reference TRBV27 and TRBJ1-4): EAQVTQNPRYLITVTGKKLTVTCSQNMNHEYMSWYRQDPGLGLRQIYYSMNVEVTDKGDVPEGYKVSRKEKRNFPLILESPSPNQTSLYFCASSSLGQGREKLFFGSGTQLSVL.